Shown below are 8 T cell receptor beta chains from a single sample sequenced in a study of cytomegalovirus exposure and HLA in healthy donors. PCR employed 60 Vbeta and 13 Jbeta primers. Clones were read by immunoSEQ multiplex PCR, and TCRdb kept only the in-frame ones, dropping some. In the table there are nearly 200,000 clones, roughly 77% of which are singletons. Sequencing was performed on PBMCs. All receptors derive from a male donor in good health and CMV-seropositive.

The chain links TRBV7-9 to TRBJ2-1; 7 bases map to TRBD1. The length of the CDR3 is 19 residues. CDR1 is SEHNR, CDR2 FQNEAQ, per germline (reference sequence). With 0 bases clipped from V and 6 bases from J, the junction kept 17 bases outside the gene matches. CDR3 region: CASSLAHSMIPGTANEQFF. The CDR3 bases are TGTGCCAGCAGCTTAGCCCACTCTATGATACCTGGGACAGCCAATGAGCAGTTCTTC. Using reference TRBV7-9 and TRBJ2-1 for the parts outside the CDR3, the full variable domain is DTGVSQNPRHKITKRGQNVTFRCDPISEHNRLYWYRQTLGQGPEFLTYFQNEAQLEKSRLLSDRFSAERPKGSFSTLEIQRTEQGDSAMYLCASSLAHSMIPGTANEQFFGPGTRLTVL.

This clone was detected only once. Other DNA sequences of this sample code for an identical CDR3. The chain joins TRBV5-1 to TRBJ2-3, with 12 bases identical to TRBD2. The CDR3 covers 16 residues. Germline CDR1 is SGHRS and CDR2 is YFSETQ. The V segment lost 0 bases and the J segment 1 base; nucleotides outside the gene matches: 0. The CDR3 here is CASSLGLAGGTDTQYF. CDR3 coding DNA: TGCGCCAGCAGCTTGGGACTAGCGGGAGGCACAGATACGCAGTATTTT.

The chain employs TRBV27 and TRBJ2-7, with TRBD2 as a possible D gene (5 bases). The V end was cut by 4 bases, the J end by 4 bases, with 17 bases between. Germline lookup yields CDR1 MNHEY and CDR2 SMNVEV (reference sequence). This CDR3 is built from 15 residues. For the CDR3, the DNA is TGTGCCAGCAGTTCCCACACGGACGGCGGGTACGAGCAGTACTTC. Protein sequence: CASSSHTDGGYEQYF.

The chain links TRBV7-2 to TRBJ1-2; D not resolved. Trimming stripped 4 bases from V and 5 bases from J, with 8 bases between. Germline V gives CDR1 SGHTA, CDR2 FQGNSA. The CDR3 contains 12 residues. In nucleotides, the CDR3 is TGTGCCAGCAGCTCAGACACGTATGGCTACACCTTC. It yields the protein CASSSDTYGYTF.

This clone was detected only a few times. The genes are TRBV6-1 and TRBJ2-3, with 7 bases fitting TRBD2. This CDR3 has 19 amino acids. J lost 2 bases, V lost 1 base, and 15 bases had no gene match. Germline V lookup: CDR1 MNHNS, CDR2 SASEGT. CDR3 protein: CASSEDPLRTSANTDTQYF. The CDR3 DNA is TGTGCCAGCAGTGAAGACCCCCTCCGCACTAGCGCGAACACAGATACGCAGTATTTT.

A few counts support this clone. The CDR3 DNA reads TGTGCCAGCAGCTTGGGGCAAACCAATCAGCCCCAGCATTTT. Its protein product is CASSLGQTNQPQHF. The chain couples TRBV5-6 to TRBJ1-5; D gene unclear. Per germline, CDR1 SGHDT and CDR2 YYEEEE. The CDR3 has 14 amino acids. V lost 0 bases, J lost 3 bases, and 7 bases lay in between.

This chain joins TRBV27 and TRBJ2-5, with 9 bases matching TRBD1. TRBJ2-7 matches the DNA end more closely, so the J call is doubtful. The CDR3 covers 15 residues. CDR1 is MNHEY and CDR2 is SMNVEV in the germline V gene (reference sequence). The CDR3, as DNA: TGTGCCAGCAGTTCTCTACCGGGACAGGGTAGCGAGCAGTACTTC. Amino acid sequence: CASSSLPGQGSEQYF.

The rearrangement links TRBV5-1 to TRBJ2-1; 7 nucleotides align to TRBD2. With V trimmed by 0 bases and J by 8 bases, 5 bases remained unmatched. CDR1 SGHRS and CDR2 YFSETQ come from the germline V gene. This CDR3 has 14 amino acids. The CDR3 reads CASSLVASGDEQFF. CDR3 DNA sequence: TGCGCCAGCAGCTTGGTCGCCAGCGGGGATGAGCAGTTCTTC.